Here is one T cell receptor (beta chain) with its context. Using immunoSEQ multiplex PCR, the repertoire was profiled, and TCRdb retains in-frame clones only, with some absent. The data hold about 990,000 clones, with about four fifths observed a single time. This sample is part of a study of shared clonotypes between healthy human individuals. The germline V gene has CDR1 MDHEN and CDR2 SYDVKM. Trimming removed 5 bases at V and 5 bases at J, with 10 bases between. This CDR3 is 12 amino acids long. The sample consisted of memory CD4+ T cells from PBMCs. The subset denotes: CD45RA-negative fraction. V gene TRBV28 combines with J gene TRBJ2-7; the D is unclear. This receptor was identified in a young man in good health. Some clones in this sample may be carry-over from other donors' samples. The CDR3 here is CASSALPNEQYF. In DNA form, the CDR3 reads TGTGCCAGCAGTGCCCTCCCCAACGAGCAGTACTTC. Looking up the rest from reference TRBV28 and TRBJ2-7 gives the full variable domain: DVKVTQSSRYLVKRTGEKVFLECVQDMDHENMFWYRQDPGLGLRLIYFSYDVKMKEKGDIPEGYSVSREKKERFSLILESASTNQTSMYLCASSALPNEQYFGPGTRLTVT.